This T cell receptor (beta chain) was documented in a study of blood T cells in healthy people across ages. The use of a sample-barcoded 5' primer and a J-beta primer mix characterized a second PCR of roughly 7 to 11 cycles. Using its own MiXCR run on the 5' RACE reads, TCRdb lists one record per CDR3 protein. The sample contains 980,000 or so distinct CDR3 sequences, around 48% of which appear only once. Germline V gives CDR1 MNHNS, CDR2 SASEGT. The ends lost 6 bases at V and 0 bases at J; junction bases unmatched: 2. The CDR3 runs to 14 residues. Source material: blood. The clonotype was recovered from a young man in good health. The V gene is TRBV6-1, the J gene TRBJ2-3; 8 bases match TRBD2. The CDR3 sequence is CASRLAASTDTQYF. CDR3 DNA sequence: TGTGCCAGCAGACTAGCGGCTAGCACAGATACGCAGTATTTT.